This TCR beta chain was identified in a study of shared clonotypes between healthy human individuals. This CDR3 has 15 amino acids. With 0 bases removed from V and 6 bases from J, the gap between germline ends came to 13 bases. From germline, CDR1 is SGHRS and CDR2 YFSETQ. Subsets obtained from CD4+ cells comprised CD45RA+ naive and CD45RA-negative memory cells. Profiling relied on immunoSEQ multiplex PCR, and the TCRdb table lists in-frame clones only, not all of them. The sample records over a million clones, approximately 78% being singletons. Sequenced input: memory CD4+ T cells from PBMCs. Subset specified: CD45RA-negative fraction. The sequence was collected from a man aged 18 to 35 in good health. Some clones in this sample may be carry-over from other donors' samples. V is TRBV5-1 and J is TRBJ1-3; possible D gene TRBD1, 6 bases. CDR3 in amino acids: CASSLAGGPLNTIYF. The CDR3 DNA is TGCGCCAGCAGCTTGGCCGGGGGGCCGCTAAACACCATATATTTT.